The present T cell receptor beta chain was sequenced within a study of regulatory T cells in long-lasting Graves disease. Findings and caveats of the study: New patients shared roughly 1,000 public clonotypes, and persistent patients shared more, with about 2,500. Few sampled subjects may have lowered accuracy. Preferential use of TRBV28, TRBJ1-2 and TRBJ2-5 was seen in persistent disease.

Relying on iRepertoire HTBI primers and Arm-PCR of CDR3 regions, the team built TCR beta libraries. TCRdb processed the multiplex PCR reads anew with MiXCR; each CDR3 protein has one entry. Among 520,000 or so distinct CDR3 sequences listed, around 12% were seen once. The time point: newly diagnosed GD, antithyroid drugs for less than 3 months. Making the TCR library involved RNA that had been extracted from PBMCs. This clonotype came up a few times. What it recognizes is unknown. V was cut by 0 bases and J by 8 bases, with 4 bases left in between. The CDR3 is 11 amino acids. Germline V gene data show CDR1 as SGHDT and CDR2 as YYEEEE. The same sample was also used in a study of T cells in Graves' hyperthyroidism and ophthalmopathy. That study reports: If no ophthalmopathy progression occurred within 18 months, Graves' hyperthyroidism was stable.

The sequence was collected from a woman aged 25 to 39 with Graves disease. This chain uses TRBV5-6 with TRBJ2-3, with unresolved D. Sequenced material: peripheral blood mononuclear cells (PBMCs), taken at new diagnosis, from a patient treated with antithyroid drugs. CDR3 region: CASSLDITQYF. CDR3 nucleotides: TGTGCCAGCAGCTTGGATATTACGCAGTATTTT.